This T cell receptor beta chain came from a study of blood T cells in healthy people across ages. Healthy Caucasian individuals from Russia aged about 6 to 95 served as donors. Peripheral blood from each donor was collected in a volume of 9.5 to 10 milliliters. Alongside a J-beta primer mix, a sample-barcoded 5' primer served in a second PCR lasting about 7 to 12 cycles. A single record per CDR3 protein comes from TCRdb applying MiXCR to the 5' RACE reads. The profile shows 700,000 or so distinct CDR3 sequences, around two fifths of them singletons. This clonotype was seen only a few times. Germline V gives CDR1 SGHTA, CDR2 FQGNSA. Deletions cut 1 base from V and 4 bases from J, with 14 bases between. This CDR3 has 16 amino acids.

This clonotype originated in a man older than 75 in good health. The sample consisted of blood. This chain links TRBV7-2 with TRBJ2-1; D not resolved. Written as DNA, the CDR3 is TGTGCCAGCAGCTTAGAGGGCGGCGTCTTATACAATGAGCAGTTCTTC. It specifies CASSLEGGVLYNEQFF.